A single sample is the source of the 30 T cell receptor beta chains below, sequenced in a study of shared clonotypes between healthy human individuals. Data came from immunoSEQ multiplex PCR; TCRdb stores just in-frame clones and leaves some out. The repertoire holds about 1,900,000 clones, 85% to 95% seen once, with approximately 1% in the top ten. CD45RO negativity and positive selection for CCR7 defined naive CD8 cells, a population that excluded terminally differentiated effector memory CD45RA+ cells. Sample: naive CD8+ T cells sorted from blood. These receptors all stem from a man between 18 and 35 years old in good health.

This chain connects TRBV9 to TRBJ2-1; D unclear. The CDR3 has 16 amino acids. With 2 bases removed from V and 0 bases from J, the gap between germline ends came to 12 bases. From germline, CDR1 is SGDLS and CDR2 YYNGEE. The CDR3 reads CASSVRTTGSYNEQFF. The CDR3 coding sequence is TGTGCCAGCAGCGTTCGGACGACGGGCTCCTACAATGAGCAGTTCTTC.

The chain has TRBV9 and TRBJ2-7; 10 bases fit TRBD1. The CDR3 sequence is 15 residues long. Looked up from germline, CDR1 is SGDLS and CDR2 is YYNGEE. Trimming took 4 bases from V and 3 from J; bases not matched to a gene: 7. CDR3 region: CASSNTGTGDYEQYF. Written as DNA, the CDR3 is TGTGCCAGCAGCAACACCGGGACAGGGGACTACGAGCAGTACTTC.

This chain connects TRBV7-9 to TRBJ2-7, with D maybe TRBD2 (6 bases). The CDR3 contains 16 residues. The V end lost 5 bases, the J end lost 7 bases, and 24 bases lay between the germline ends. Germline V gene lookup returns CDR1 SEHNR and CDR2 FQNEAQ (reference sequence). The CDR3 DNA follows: TGTGCCAGCAGCCCCCCTCAAGAGGGGTGGGCGGGGGAGCAGTACTTC. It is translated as CASSPPQEGWAGEQYF.

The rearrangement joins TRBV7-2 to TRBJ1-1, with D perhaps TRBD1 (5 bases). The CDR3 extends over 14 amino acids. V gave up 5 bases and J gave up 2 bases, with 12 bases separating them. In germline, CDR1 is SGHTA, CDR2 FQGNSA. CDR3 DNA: TGTGCCAGCAGCCGGGGACCGATAAACACTGAAGCTTTCTTT. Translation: CASSRGPINTEAFF.

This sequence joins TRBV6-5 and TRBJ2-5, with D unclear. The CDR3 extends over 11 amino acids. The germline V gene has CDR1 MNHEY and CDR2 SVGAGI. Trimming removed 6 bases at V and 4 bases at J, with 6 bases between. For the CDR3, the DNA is TGTGCCAGCAGGCAGGCAGAGACCCAGTACTTC. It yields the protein CASRQAETQYF.

DNA for the CDR3: TGTGCCAGCAGTAAAGCGGGGGCCGACGGAGATACGCAGTATTTT. This codes for CASSKAGADGDTQYF. The chain links TRBV27 to TRBJ2-3; 8 nucleotides agree with TRBD2. The CDR3 is 15 residues long. Germline V CDR1 and CDR2: MNHEY, SMNVEV (reference sequence). Trimming cost V 5 bases and J 5 bases; bases outside gene matches: 9.

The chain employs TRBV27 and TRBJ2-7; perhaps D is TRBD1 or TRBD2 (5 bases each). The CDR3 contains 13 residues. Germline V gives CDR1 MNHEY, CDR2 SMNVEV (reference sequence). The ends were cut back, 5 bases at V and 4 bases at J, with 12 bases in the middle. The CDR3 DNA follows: TGTGCCAGCAGTCCACCAGAGGGGTACGAGCAGTACTTC. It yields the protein CASSPPEGYEQYF.

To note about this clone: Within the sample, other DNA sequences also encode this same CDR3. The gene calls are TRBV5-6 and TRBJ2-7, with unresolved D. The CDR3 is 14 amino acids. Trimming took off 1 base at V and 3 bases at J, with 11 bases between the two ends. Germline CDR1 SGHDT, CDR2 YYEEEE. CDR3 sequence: CASSLSLEVYEQYF. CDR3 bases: TGTGCCAGCAGCTTGTCCCTAGAGGTCTACGAGCAGTACTTC.

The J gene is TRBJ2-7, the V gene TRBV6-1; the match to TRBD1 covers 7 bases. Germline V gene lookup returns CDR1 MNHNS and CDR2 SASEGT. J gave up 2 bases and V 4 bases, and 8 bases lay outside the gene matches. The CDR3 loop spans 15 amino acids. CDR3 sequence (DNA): TGTGCCAGCAGTGGGACAGGACATCCTCCCTACGAGCAGTACTTC. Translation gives CASSGTGHPPYEQYF.

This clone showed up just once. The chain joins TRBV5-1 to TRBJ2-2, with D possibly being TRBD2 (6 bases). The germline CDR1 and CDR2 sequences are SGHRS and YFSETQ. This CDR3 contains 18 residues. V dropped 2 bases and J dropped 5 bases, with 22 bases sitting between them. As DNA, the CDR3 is TGCGCCAGCAGCTTAGTTAGCGGTGGGGCCCAGGTGACCGGGGAGCTGTTTTTT. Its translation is CASSLVSGGAQVTGELFF.

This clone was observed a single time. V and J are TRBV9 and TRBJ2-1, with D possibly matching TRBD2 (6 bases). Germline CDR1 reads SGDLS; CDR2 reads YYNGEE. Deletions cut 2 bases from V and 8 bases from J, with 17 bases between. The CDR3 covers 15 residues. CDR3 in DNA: TGTGCCAGCAGCGTTGGATGGGGCGGGAAGGATGAGCAGTTCTTC. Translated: CASSVGWGGKDEQFF. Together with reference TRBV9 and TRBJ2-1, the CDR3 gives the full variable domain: DSGVTQTPKHLITATGQRVTLRCSPRSGDLSVYWYQQSLDQGLQFLIQYYNGEERAKGNILERFSAQQFPDLHSELNLSSLELGDSALYFCASSVGWGGKDEQFFGPGTRLTVL.

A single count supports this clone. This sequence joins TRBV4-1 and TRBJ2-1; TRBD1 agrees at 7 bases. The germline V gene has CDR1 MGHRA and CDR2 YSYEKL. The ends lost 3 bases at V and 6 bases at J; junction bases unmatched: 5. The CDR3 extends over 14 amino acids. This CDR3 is CASSHPQGFNEQFF. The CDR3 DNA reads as TGCGCCAGCAGCCATCCACAGGGGTTCAATGAGCAGTTCTTC.

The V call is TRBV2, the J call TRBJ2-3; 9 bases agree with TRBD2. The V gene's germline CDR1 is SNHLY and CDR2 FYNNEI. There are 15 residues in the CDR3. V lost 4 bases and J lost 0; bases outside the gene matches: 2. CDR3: CASSGSGSSTDTQYF. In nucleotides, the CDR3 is TGTGCCAGCAGTGGTAGCGGGAGCAGCACAGATACGCAGTATTTT.

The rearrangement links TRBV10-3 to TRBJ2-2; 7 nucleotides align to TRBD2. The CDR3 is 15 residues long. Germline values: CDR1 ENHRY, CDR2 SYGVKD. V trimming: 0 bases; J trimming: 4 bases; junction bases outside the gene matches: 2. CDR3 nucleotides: TGTGCCATCAGTGAGTCCCGGACTAGCACCGGGGAGCTGTTTTTT. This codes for CAISESRTSTGELFF.

CDR3: CASSPLEPAEQFF. CDR3 sequence (DNA): TGTGCCAGCAGCCCACTAGAACCAGCTGAGCAGTTCTTC. V and J are TRBV27 and TRBJ2-1, with a possible D match to TRBD2 (5 bases). This CDR3 region has 13 residues. V was clipped by 6 bases and J by 9 bases, with 15 bases between them. The germline V gene encodes CDR1 MNHEY and CDR2 SMNVEV (reference sequence).

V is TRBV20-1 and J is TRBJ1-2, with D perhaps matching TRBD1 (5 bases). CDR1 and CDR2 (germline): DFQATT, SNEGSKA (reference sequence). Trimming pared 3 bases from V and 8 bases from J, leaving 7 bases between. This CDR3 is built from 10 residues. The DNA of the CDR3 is TGCAGTGCTAGTCGGGGCGGCTACACCTTC. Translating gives CSASRGGYTF.

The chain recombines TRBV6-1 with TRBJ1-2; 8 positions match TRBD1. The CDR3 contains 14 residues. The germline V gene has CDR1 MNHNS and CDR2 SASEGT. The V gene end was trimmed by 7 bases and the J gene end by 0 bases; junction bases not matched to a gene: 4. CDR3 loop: CASNPTGANYGYTF. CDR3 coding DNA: TGTGCCAGCAACCCGACAGGGGCTAACTATGGCTACACCTTC.

Here the CDR3 reads CASSARTGLDYGYTF. CDR3 nucleotide sequence: TGTGCCAGCAGTGCCCGGACAGGGCTCGACTATGGCTACACCTTC. The J gene is TRBJ1-2, the V gene TRBV6-1; 8 bases align to TRBD1. The germline V gene has CDR1 MNHNS and CDR2 SASEGT. Losses at the gene ends were 4 bases for V and 3 bases for J; bases not matched to a gene: 7. This CDR3 has 15 residues.

The CDR3 nucleotides are TGCAGCGTTGAAGCGGGGTTCAGGCCGTTGAACACTGAAGCTTTCTTT. Amino acids: CSVEAGFRPLNTEAFF. This chain connects TRBV29-1 to TRBJ1-1; D gene ambiguous. Trimming took 1 base from V and 0 from J, leaving 15 bases between them. CDR1 and CDR2 (germline): SQVTM, ANQGSEA. The CDR3 extends over 16 amino acids. Variable domain in full (rest from reference TRBV29-1 and TRBJ1-1): SAVISQKPSRDICQRGTSLTIQCQVDSQVTMMFWYRQQPGQSLTLIATANQGSEATYESGFVIDKFPISRPNLTFSTLTVSNMSPEDSSIYLCSVEAGFRPLNTEAFFGQGTRLTVV.

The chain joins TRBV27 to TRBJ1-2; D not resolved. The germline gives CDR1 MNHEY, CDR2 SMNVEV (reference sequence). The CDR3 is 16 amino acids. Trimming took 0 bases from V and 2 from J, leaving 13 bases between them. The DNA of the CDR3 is TGTGCCAGCAGTTTATCCTCCGGTTTACTGAACTATGGCTACACCTTC. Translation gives CASSLSSGLLNYGYTF.

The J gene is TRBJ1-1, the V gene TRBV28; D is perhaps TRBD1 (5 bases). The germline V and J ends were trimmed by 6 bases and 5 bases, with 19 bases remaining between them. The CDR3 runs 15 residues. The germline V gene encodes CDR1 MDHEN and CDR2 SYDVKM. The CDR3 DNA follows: TGTGCCAGCAGCTTCCCCGGCCAGGGTAAGACTGAAGCTTTCTTT. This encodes CASSFPGQGKTEAFF.

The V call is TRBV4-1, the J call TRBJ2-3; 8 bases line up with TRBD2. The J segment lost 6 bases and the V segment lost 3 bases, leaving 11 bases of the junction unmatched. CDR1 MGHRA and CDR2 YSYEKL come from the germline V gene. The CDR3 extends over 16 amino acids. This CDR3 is CASSHDPIAGHDTQYF. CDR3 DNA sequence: TGCGCCAGCAGCCACGATCCAATAGCGGGGCATGATACGCAGTATTTT.

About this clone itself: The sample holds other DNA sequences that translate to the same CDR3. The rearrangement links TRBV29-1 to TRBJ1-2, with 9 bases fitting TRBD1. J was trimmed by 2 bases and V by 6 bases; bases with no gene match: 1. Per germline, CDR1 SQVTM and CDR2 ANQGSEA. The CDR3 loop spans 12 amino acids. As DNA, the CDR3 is TGCAGCGTAGGGACAGGGAACTATGGCTACACCTTC. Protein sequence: CSVGTGNYGYTF.

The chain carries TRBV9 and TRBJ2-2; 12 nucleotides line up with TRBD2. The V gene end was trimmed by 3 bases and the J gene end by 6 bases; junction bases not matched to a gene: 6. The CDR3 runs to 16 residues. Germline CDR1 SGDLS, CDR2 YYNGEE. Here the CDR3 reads CASSAPTSGRSGELFF. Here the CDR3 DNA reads TGTGCCAGCAGCGCCCCGACTAGCGGGAGATCCGGGGAGCTGTTTTTT.

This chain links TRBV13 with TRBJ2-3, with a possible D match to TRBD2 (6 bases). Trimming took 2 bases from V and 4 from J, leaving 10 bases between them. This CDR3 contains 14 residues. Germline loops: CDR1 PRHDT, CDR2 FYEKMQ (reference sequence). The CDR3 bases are TGTGCCAGCAGCTTACAGGGAGGCTCAGATACGCAGTATTTT. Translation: CASSLQGGSDTQYF.

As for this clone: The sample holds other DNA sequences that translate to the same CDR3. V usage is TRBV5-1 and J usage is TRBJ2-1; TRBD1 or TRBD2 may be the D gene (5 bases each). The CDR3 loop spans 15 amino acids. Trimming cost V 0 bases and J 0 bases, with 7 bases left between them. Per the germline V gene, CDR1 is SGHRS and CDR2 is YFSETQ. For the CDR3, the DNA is TGCGCCAGCAGCTTGGTTGGGGGCTCCTACAATGAGCAGTTCTTC. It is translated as CASSLVGGSYNEQFF.

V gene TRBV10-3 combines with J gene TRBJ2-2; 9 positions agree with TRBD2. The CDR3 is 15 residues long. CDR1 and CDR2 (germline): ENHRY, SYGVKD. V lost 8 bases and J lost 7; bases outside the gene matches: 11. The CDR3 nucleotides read TGTGCCATCCGTAATAGCGGGAGTAGTGTCGGGGAGCTGTTTTTT. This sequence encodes CAIRNSGSSVGELFF.

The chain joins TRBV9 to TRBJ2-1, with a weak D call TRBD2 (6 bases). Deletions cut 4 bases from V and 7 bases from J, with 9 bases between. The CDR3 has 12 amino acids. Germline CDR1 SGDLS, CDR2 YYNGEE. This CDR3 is CASSPGRNEQFF. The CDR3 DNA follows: TGTGCCAGCAGCCCCGGGAGAAATGAGCAGTTCTTC.

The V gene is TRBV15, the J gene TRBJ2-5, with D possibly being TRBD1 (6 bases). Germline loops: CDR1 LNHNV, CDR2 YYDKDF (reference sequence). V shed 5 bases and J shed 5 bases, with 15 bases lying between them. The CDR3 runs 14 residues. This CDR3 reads CATSATGQWETQYF. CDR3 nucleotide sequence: TGTGCCACCAGCGCCACAGGGCAATGGGAGACCCAGTACTTC.

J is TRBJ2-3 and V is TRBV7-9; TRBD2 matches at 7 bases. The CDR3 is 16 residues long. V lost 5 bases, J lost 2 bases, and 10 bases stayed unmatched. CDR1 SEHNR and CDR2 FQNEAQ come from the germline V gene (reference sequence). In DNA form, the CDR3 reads TGTGCCAGCAGCCTAGGAGCGGGGATCCCCACAGATACGCAGTATTTT. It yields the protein CASSLGAGIPTDTQYF.